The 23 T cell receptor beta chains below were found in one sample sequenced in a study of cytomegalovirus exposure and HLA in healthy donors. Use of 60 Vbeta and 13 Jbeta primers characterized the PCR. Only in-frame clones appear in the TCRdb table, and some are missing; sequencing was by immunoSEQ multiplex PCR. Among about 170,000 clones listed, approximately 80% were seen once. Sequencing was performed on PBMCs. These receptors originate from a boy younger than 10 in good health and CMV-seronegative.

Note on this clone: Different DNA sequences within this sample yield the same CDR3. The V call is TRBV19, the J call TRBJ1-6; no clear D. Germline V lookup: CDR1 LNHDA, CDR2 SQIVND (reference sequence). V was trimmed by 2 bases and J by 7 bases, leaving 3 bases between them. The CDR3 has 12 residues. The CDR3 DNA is TGTGCCAGTAGTATACCGAATTCACCCCTCCACTTT. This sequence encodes CASSIPNSPLHF.

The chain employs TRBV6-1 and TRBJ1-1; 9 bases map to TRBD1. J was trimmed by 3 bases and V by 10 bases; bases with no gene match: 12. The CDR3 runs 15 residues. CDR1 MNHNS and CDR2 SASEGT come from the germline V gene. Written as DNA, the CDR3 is TGTGCCACCCGAGAGGGACAGGGATTTGACACTGAAGCTTTCTTT. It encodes CATREGQGFDTEAFF.

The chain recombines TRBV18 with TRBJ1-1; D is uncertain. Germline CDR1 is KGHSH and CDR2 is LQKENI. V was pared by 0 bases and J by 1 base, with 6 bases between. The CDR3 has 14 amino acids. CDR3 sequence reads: CASSPPPGNTEAFF. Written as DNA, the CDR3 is TGTGCCAGCTCACCACCCCCAGGGAACACTGAAGCTTTCTTT.

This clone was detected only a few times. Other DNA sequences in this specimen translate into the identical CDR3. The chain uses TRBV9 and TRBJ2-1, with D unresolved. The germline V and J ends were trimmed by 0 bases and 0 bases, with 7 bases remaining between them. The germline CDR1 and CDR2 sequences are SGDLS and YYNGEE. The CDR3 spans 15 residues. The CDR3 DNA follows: TGTGCCAGCAGCGTAGGGGCAGCCTCCTACAATGAGCAGTTCTTC. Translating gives CASSVGAASYNEQFF.

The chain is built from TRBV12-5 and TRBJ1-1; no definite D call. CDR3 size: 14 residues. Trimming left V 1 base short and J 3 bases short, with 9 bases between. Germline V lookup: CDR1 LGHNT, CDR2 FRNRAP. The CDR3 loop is CASGLDLEDTEAFF. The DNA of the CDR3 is TGTGCTAGTGGTTTGGATCTGGAGGACACTGAAGCTTTCTTT.

CDR3 amino acids: CASSLRDTYEQYF. The CDR3 coding sequence is TGCGCCAGCAGCCTACGGGACACCTACGAGCAGTACTTC. The V gene is TRBV4-1, the J gene TRBJ2-7; D is perhaps TRBD1 (6 bases). Germline V gives CDR1 MGHRA, CDR2 YSYEKL. This CDR3 is 13 amino acids long. Trimming stripped 4 bases from V and 2 bases from J, with 9 bases between.

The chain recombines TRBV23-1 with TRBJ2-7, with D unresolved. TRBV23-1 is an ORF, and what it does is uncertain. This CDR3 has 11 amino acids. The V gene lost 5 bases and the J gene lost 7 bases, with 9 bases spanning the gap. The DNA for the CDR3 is TGCGCCAGCAGTGTAGCTTGTGAGCAGTACGTC. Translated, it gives CASSVACEQYV.

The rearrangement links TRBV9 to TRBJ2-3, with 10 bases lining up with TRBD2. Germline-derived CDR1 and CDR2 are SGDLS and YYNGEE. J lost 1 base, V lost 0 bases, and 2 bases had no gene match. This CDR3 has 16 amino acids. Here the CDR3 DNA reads TGTGCCAGCAGCGTAGGTGGGACTAGCGGCACAGATACGCAGTATTTT. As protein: CASSVGGTSGTDTQYF.

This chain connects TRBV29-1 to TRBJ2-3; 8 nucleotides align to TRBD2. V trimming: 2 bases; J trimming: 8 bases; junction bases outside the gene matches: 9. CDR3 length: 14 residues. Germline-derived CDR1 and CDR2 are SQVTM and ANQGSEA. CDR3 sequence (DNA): TGCAGCGTTGAATTGGGTCTAGCGGGTCCTACGCAGTATTTT. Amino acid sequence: CSVELGLAGPTQYF.

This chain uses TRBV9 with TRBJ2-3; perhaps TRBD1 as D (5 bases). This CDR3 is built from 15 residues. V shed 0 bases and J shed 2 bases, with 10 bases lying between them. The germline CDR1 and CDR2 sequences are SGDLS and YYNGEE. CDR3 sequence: CASSVGGHTTDTQYF. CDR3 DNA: TGTGCCAGCAGCGTAGGAGGACACACCACAGATACGCAGTATTTT.

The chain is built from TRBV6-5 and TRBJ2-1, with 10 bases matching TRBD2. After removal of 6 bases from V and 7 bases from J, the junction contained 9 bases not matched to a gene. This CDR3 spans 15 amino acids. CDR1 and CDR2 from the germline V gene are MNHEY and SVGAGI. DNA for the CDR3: TGTGCCAGCAGCGCCAGTAGCGGGGGGTTGAATGAGCAGTTCTTC. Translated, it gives CASSASSGGLNEQFF.

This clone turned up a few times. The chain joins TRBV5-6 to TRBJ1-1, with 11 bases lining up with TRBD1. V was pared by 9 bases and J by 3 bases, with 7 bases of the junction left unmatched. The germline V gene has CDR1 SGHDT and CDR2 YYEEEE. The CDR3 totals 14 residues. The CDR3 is CATGQGAGDTEAFF. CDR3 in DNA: TGTGCCACCGGACAGGGGGCAGGGGACACTGAAGCTTTCTTT.

CDR3 nucleotides: TGTGCCAGCAGTATACGAGGGCTGAACACTGAAGCTTTCTTT. Translated, it gives CASSIRGLNTEAFF. V gene TRBV6-5 combines with J gene TRBJ1-1; no clear D gene. Germline CDR1 and CDR2: MNHEY and SVGAGI. The CDR3 runs 14 residues. Trimming stripped 5 bases from V and 0 bases from J, with 10 bases between.

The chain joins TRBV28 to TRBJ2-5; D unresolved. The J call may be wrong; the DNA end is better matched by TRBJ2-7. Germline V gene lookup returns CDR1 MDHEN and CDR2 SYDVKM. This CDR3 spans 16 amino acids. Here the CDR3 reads CASRPVPSYGSYEQYF. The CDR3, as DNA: TGTGCCAGCAGACCCGTCCCCTCCTACGGGTCCTACGAGCAGTACTTC.

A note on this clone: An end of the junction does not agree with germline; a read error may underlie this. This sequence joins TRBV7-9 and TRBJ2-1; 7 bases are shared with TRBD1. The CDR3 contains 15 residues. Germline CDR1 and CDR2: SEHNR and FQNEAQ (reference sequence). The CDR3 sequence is CSSSFSGGSYNEQFF. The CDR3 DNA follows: TGTTCCAGCAGCTTTTCAGGGGGTTCCTACAATGAGCAGTTCTTC.

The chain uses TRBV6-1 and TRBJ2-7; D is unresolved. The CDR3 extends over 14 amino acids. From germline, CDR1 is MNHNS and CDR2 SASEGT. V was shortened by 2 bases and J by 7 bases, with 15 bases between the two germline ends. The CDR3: CASSETVVITEQYF. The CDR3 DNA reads TGTGCCAGCAGTGAAACGGTTGTGATAACGGAGCAGTACTTC.

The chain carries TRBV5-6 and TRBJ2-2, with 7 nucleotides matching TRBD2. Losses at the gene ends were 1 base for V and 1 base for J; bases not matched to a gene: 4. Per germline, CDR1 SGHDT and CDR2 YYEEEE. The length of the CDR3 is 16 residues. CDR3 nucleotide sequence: TGTGCCAGCAGCTTGCTGCTAGCGGTGAACACCGGGGAGCTGTTTTTT. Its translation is CASSLLLAVNTGELFF.

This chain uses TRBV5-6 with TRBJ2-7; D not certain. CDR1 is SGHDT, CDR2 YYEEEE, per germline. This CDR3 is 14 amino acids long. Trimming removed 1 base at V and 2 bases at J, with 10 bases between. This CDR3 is CASSLTESTYEQYF. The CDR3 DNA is TGTGCCAGCAGCTTGACAGAAAGCACCTACGAGCAGTACTTC.

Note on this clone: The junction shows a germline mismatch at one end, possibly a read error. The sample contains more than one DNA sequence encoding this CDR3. The CDR3: CAISEATGVGTEAFF. The CDR3 bases are TGTGCCATTAGTGAGGCGACAGGGGTTGGGACTGAAGCTTTCTTT. V usage is TRBV10-3 and J usage is TRBJ1-1; 8 bases agree with TRBD1. This CDR3 is built from 15 residues. The germline V gene has CDR1 ENHRY and CDR2 SYGVKD.

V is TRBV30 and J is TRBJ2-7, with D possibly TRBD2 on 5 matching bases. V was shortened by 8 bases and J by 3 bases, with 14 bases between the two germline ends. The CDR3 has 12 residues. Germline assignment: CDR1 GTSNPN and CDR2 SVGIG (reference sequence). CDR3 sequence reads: CAGTSEGYEQYF. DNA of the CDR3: TGTGCCGGCACTAGTGAAGGCTACGAGCAGTACTTC.

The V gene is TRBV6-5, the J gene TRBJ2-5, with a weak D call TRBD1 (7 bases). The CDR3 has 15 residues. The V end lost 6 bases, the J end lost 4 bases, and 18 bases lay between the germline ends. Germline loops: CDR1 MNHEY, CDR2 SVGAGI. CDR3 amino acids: CASSSLGTAGETQYF. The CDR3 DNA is TGTGCCAGCAGCTCTCTTGGGACAGCGGGAGAGACCCAGTACTTC.

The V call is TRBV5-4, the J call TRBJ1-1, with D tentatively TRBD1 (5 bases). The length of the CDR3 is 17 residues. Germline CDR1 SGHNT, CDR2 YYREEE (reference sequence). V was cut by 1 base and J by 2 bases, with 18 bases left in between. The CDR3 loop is CASSLWGRVRGNTEAFF. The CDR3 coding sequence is TGTGCCAGCAGCTTGTGGGGCAGGGTAAGGGGAAACACTGAAGCTTTCTTT.

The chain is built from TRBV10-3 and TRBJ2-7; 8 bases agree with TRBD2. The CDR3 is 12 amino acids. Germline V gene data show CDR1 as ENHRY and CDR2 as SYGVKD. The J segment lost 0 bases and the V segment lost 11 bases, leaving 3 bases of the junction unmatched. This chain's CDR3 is CAGGGSSYEQYF. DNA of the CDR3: TGTGCCGGCGGGGGGAGCTCCTACGAGCAGTACTTC.